One and the same sample provided the 32 T cell receptor beta chains below, sequenced in a study of T cells in Graves' hyperthyroidism and ophthalmopathy. Amplification yielded TCR beta CDR3 regions, with RNA transcripts as the source. When the TCR CDR3 underwent first-round RT-PCR, the HTBI primer set was used. In TCRdb, the multiplex PCR reads were re-called with MiXCR into one record per CDR3 protein. The sample shows around 200,000 distinct CDR3 sequences, about a sixth of them seen only once. Sequencing was performed on blood. The receptors were sampled from a woman aged 50 to 65 with Graves' hyperthyroidism.

The sample holds many counts of this clonotype. V and J are TRBV9 and TRBJ2-3; TRBD2 might be the D (6 bases). V was cut by 2 bases and J by 0 bases, with 13 bases left in between. Germline CDR1 reads SGDLS; CDR2 reads YYNGEE. There are 16 residues in the CDR3. The CDR3 sequence is CASSVGSAGSTDTQYF. The CDR3, as DNA: TGTGCCAGCAGCGTGGGGTCGGCGGGGAGCACAGATACGCAGTATTTT.

This clonotype was counted ten times or more. In nucleotides, the CDR3 is TGCGCCAGCGGCGGACTAGCCGACCTCACCGGGGAGCTGTTTTTT. As protein: CASGGLADLTGELFF. This rearrangement joins TRBV5-1 to TRBJ2-2; 8 bases agree with TRBD2. Germline-derived CDR1 and CDR2 are SGHRS and YFSETQ. CDR3 size: 15 residues. Trimming cost V 7 bases and J 4 bases; bases outside gene matches: 9.

This clonotype was recorded at least ten times. This rearrangement joins TRBV6-2 or TRBV6-3 to TRBJ2-4; D remains ambiguous. The CDR3 has 15 residues. Trimming took 5 bases from V and 8 from J, leaving 19 bases between them. Germline CDR1 and CDR2: MNHEY and SVGEGT. The chain's CDR3 is CASSVFGQASHIQYF. As DNA, the CDR3 is TGTGCCAGCAGTGTCTTTGGGCAAGCGAGCCACATTCAGTACTTC.

This clonotype was counted between two and nine times. This sequence joins TRBV9 and TRBJ2-5; 9 bases agree with TRBD1. Germline V CDR1 and CDR2: SGDLS, YYNGEE. This CDR3 is 14 amino acids long. The ends lost 3 bases at V and 7 bases at J; junction bases unmatched: 7. CDR3 DNA: TGTGCCAGCAGCGCGGGACAGGGACGAGGGACCCAGTACTTC. Translating gives CASSAGQGRGTQYF.

The V call is TRBV7-9, the J call TRBJ1-1; D uncertain. The V and J ends lost 5 bases and 7 bases respectively, with 17 bases between them. The CDR3 is 14 amino acids. Germline lookup yields CDR1 SEHNR and CDR2 FQNEAQ (reference sequence). DNA for the CDR3: TGTGCCAGCAGCGACATCGGCAGCTTCGGTGAAGCTTTCTTT. Translating it yields CASSDIGSFGEAFF.

This chain links TRBV28 with TRBJ1-2, with 7 bases identical to TRBD1. CDR3 size: 17 residues. The junction had 11 bases not matched to a gene; V was cut back by 4 bases and J by 0 bases. Germline V gives CDR1 MDHEN, CDR2 SYDVKM. The CDR3 nucleotides read TGTGCCAGCAGTTCACAGGGGCTTGGGCTCTCTAACTATGGCTACACCTTC. Translated: CASSSQGLGLSNYGYTF.

This clonotype was observed many times. The chain has TRBV2 and TRBJ2-2; 11 nucleotides align to TRBD1. Germline-derived CDR1 and CDR2 are SNHLY and FYNNEI. V was pared by 6 bases and J by 4 bases, with 1 base of the junction left unmatched. The CDR3 has 14 residues. CDR3 DNA sequence: TGTGCCAGCAGGGGGACAGGGGGCACCGGGGAGCTGTTTTTT. Amino acids: CASRGTGGTGELFF.

This clonotype was recorded many times. The V and J genes are TRBV2 and TRBJ1-2, with D uncertain. The CDR3 contains 13 residues. Germline CDR1 SNHLY, CDR2 FYNNEI. Trimming shortened V by 7 bases and J by 2 bases, and 11 bases separated the two germline ends. The CDR3 sequence is CASKDRSNYGYTF. The CDR3 DNA reads as TGTGCCAGCAAGGACCGCTCGAACTATGGCTACACCTTC.

At least ten counts were recorded for this clonotype. The rearrangement joins TRBV3-1 to TRBJ1-2; D remains ambiguous. The CDR3 runs 14 residues. CDR1 is LGHDT and CDR2 is YNNKEL in the germline V gene (reference sequence). V lost 4 bases, J lost 3 bases, and 12 bases lay in between. The CDR3 sequence is CASSLWRADYGYTF. In nucleotides, the CDR3 is TGTGCCAGCAGCCTATGGAGGGCTGACTATGGCTACACCTTC.

This clonotype showed up many times. The chain links TRBV2 to TRBJ1-2, with D perhaps matching TRBD1 (5 bases). The V gene lost 9 bases and the J gene lost 5 bases, with 13 bases spanning the gap. This CDR3 region has 12 residues. CDR1 SNHLY and CDR2 FYNNEI come from the germline V gene. CDR3 DNA: TGTGCCAGTGACAGAAGCTCTTATGGCTACACCTTC. Encoded protein: CASDRSSYGYTF.

This clonotype was observed at least ten times. The chain combines TRBV5-1 with TRBJ2-7; D is uncertain. Looked up from germline, CDR1 is SGHRS and CDR2 is YFSETQ. Trimming pared 0 bases from V and 1 base from J, leaving 5 bases between. The CDR3 spans 13 residues. The CDR3 DNA reads TGCGCCAGCAGCTTGGCCGAGTCCTACGAGCAGTACTTC. Its protein is CASSLAESYEQYF. Full variable domain (outside the CDR3, taken from reference TRBV5-1 and TRBJ2-7): KAGVTQTPRYLIKTRGQQVTLSCSPISGHRSVSWYQQTPGQGLQFLFEYFSETQRNKGNFPGRFSGRQFSNSRSEMNVSTLELGDSALYLCASSLAESYEQYFGPGTRLTVT.

This clonotype was seen ten or more times. The rearrangement joins TRBV12-3 or TRBV12-4 to TRBJ2-1; TRBD2 might be the D (7 bases). V lost 2 bases and J lost 5, with 19 bases in between. CDR3 length: 17 amino acids. The CDR3 bases are TGTGCCAGCAGTTTACCCGTCTGGCGGGGGCCCAACAATGAGCAGTTCTTC. Translated, it gives CASSLPVWRGPNNEQFF.

This clonotype was detected ten times or more. The chain employs TRBV27 and TRBJ2-1, with D hard to call. V gave up 3 bases and J gave up 8 bases, with 11 bases separating them. The CDR3 has 13 residues. Per the germline V gene, CDR1 is MNHEY and CDR2 is SMNVEV (reference sequence). The CDR3 bases are TGTGCCAGCAGTTTGGTACGGACCGATGAGCAGTTCTTC. Its protein product is CASSLVRTDEQFF.

The J gene is TRBJ2-1, the V gene TRBV28; TRBD2 matches at 8 bases. The V gene end was trimmed by 6 bases and the J gene end by 8 bases; junction bases not matched to a gene: 12. CDR3 length: 15 residues. CDR1 and CDR2 from the germline V gene are MDHEN and SYDVKM. The CDR3 DNA is TGTGCCAGCAGGACCCCGGGGGGGTCCACCCATGAGCAGTTCTTC. Protein sequence: CASRTPGGSTHEQFF.

This sequence joins TRBV6-2 or TRBV6-3 and TRBJ1-1; D is uncertain. The CDR3 extends over 13 amino acids. V was clipped by 0 bases and J by 6 bases, with 8 bases between them. Germline assignment: CDR1 MNHEY and CDR2 SVGEGT. CDR3 bases: TGTGCCAGCAGTTACTCGGGAAGGTCTGAAGCTTTCTTT. Encoded protein: CASSYSGRSEAFF.

This clonotype was counted at least ten times. This rearrangement joins TRBV7-2 to TRBJ1-2, with a tentative D call TRBD1 (5 bases). The germline V gene encodes CDR1 SGHTA and CDR2 FQGNSA. The CDR3 is 14 amino acids. The V gene lost 3 bases and the J gene lost 2 bases, with 10 bases spanning the gap. CDR3 nucleotides: TGTGCCAGCAGCTTTTCTGGACACAACTATGGCTACACCTTC. Translating it yields CASSFSGHNYGYTF.

The rearrangement uses TRBV11-3 and TRBJ1-4; TRBD1 matches 7 bases. CDR1 is SGHNT and CDR2 is YENEEA in the germline V gene. V dropped 5 bases and J dropped 3; count of bases not matched to a gene: 6. There are 15 residues in the CDR3. Here the CDR3 DNA reads TGTGCCAGCAGCCGGACGGGACAGCCTAATGAAAAACTGTTTTTT. As protein: CASSRTGQPNEKLFF. The variable domain in full, completed from reference TRBV11-3 and TRBJ1-4, reads EAGVVQSPRYKIIEKKQPVAFWCNPISGHNTLYWYLQNLGQGPELLIRYENEEAVDDSQLPKDRFSAERLKGVDSTLKIQPAELGDSAVYLCASSRTGQPNEKLFFGSGTQLSVL.

V is TRBV19 and J is TRBJ2-5; TRBD2 might be the D (5 bases). The CDR3 loop spans 15 amino acids. V gave up 3 bases and J gave up 1 base, with 12 bases separating them. Germline V gives CDR1 LNHDA, CDR2 SQIVND (reference sequence). In DNA form, the CDR3 reads TGTGCCAGTAGTATTAACCTAGGACTCCAAGAGACCCAGTACTTC. Translation gives CASSINLGLQETQYF.

This clonotype has at least ten counts. The genes are TRBV20-1 and TRBJ1-2; no firm D call. Trimming shortened V by 4 bases and J by 3 bases, and 12 bases separated the two germline ends. The germline CDR1 and CDR2 sequences are DFQATT and SNEGSKA (reference sequence). The CDR3 is 13 residues long. The CDR3 DNA sequence: TGCAGTGCTAACTTGCGGCAGGACTATGGCTACACCTTC. This gives the protein CSANLRQDYGYTF.

Ten or more counts support this clonotype. The chain joins TRBV18 to TRBJ2-5, with no clear D. CDR1 and CDR2 (germline): KGHSH, LQKENI. V was shortened by 3 bases and J by 6 bases, with 11 bases between the two germline ends. The length of the CDR3 is 13 residues. The CDR3 loop is CASSPGPTQTQYF. DNA of the CDR3: TGTGCCAGCTCACCGGGCCCAACTCAGACCCAGTACTTC. Combining the CDR3 with reference TRBV18 and TRBJ2-5 gives the whole variable domain NAGVMQNPRHLVRRRGQEARLRCSPMKGHSHVYWYRQLPEEGLKFMVYLQKENIIDESGMPKERFSAEFPKEGPSILRIQQVVRGDSAAYFCASSPGPTQTQYFGPGTRLLVL.

This clonotype was picked up many times. This rearrangement joins TRBV6-2 or TRBV6-3 to TRBJ1-1, with TRBD1 matching 7 bases. The CDR3 runs to 13 residues. J was trimmed by 4 bases and V by 1 base; bases with no gene match: 0. Germline CDR1 MNHEY, CDR2 SVGEGT. The CDR3 bases are TGTGCCAGCAGTTACTGGGACAGCACTGAAGCTTTCTTT. Translation: CASSYWDSTEAFF.

This clonotype was found many times. The genes are TRBV5-1 and TRBJ1-4; possibly TRBD1 for D (6 bases). The CDR3 runs to 16 residues. Looked up from germline, CDR1 is SGHRS and CDR2 is YFSETQ. V was clipped by 1 base and J by 8 bases, with 18 bases between them. The CDR3 region has the DNA TGCGCCAGCAGCTTGAGGTCGGGGGCTTTGAGGGAAAAACTGTTTTTT. Residues: CASSLRSGALREKLFF.

This clonotype was counted many times. This rearrangement joins TRBV29-1 to TRBJ2-7, with D unresolved. This CDR3 comprises 13 residues. With 2 bases removed from V and 4 bases from J, the gap between germline ends came to 12 bases. The germline V gene encodes CDR1 SQVTM and CDR2 ANQGSEA. CDR3 sequence reads: CSVENRTPYEQYF. CDR3 DNA sequence: TGCAGCGTTGAAAACCGGACCCCTTACGAGCAGTACTTC.

This clonotype came up many times. Given a much more abundant clone one base away, this may be a read error. The V call is TRBV7-9, the J call TRBJ2-7; 8 positions agree with TRBD1. This CDR3 is 13 amino acids long. Germline lookup yields CDR1 SEHNR and CDR2 FQNEAQ (reference sequence). V lost 3 bases, J lost 5 bases, and 3 bases stayed unmatched. CDR3 protein: CASSLTGAHEQYF. CDR3 bases: TGTGCCAGCAGCTTGACAGGGGCCCACGAGCAGTACTTC.

This clonotype was recorded a few times. A much larger clone differs by one base, so this may be a read error. The V call is TRBV6-9, the J call TRBJ1-3; tentatively, D is TRBD1 (6 bases). CDR3 size: 15 residues. Germline lookup yields CDR1 MNHGY and CDR2 SVAAGI. CDR3 protein: CASSSKQGSGNTTYF. The CDR3 bases are TGTGCCAGCAGTTCAAAACAGGGTTCCGGAAACACCACATATTTT.

Concerning this clonotype: Germline and junction disagree at one end, which may indicate a read error. This chain joins TRBV19 and TRBJ2-1; the D is unclear. The CDR3 runs 11 residues. Germline CDR1 and CDR2: LNHDA and SQIVND (reference sequence). The CDR3 DNA follows: TGTGCCGGTAGCCTATACAATGAGCAGTTCTTC. Its protein product is CAGSLYNEQFF. The full variable domain, rest sourced from reference TRBV19 and TRBJ2-1, is DGGITQSPKYLFRKEGQNVTLSCEQNLNHDAMYWYRQDPGQGLRLIYYSQIVNDFQKGDIAEGYSVSREKKESFPLTVTSAQKNPTAFYLCAGSLYNEQFFGPGTRLTVL.

This clonotype was recorded at least ten times. The V gene is TRBV27, the J gene TRBJ2-1, with D maybe TRBD2 (6 bases). This CDR3 region has 14 residues. V shed 2 bases and J shed 3 bases, with 8 bases lying between them. Germline values: CDR1 MNHEY, CDR2 SMNVEV (reference sequence). CDR3 DNA: TGTGCCAGCAGTTTAGGGGGGTTCTACAATGAGCAGTTCTTC. Translation gives CASSLGGFYNEQFF.

The V gene is TRBV4-1, the J gene TRBJ2-7; maybe TRBD1 (6 bases). The V gene's germline CDR1 is MGHRA and CDR2 YSYEKL. This CDR3 is 15 amino acids long. The germline V and J ends were trimmed by 1 base and 2 bases, with 12 bases remaining between them. The CDR3 region is CASSQVSGQTYEQYF. The CDR3 coding sequence is TGCGCCAGCAGCCAAGTCTCTGGACAGACCTACGAGCAGTACTTC.

In this sample, this clonotype turned up a few times. The V call is TRBV12-3 or TRBV12-4, the J call TRBJ2-1; 8 bases align to TRBD2. The CDR3 runs 15 residues. Trimming took 4 bases from V and 4 from J; bases not matched to a gene: 6. CDR3 in DNA: TGTGCCAGCAGTTACGGGAGGGGCCGTTACAATGAGCAGTTCTTC. Residues: CASSYGRGRYNEQFF.

This clonotype was recorded many times. A read error may produce the germline difference seen at one junction end. This chain joins TRBV7-7 and TRBJ2-5, with D possibly TRBD1 on 5 matching bases. From germline, CDR1 is SSHAT and CDR2 FNYEAQ (reference sequence). The CDR3 has 14 amino acids. DNA for the CDR3: TGTGCTAGCAGCTTAGGCGACAGATACGAGACCCAGTACTTC. Encoded protein: CASSLGDRYETQYF.

At least ten counts were recorded for this clonotype. V and J are TRBV5-6 and TRBJ2-3; D could derive from TRBD1 or TRBD2 (5 bases each). The CDR3 has 13 residues. Germline V gene data show CDR1 as SGHDT and CDR2 as YYEEEE. Trimming removed 6 bases at V and 6 bases at J, with 14 bases between. CDR3 DNA sequence: TGTGCCAGCACCTGGGGGACGGAGGATACGCAGTATTTT. Its translation: CASTWGTEDTQYF.

Details on this clonotype: One junction end does not reproduce the germline sequence, and a read error may be involved. CDR3 loop: CAIGTGLGAQSF. CDR3 bases: TGTGCCATCGGGACAGGACTTGGGGCTCAATCCTTC. The V gene is TRBV10-3, the J gene TRBJ1-2; 8 bases fit TRBD1. The germline V gene encodes CDR1 ENHRY and CDR2 SYGVKD. The CDR3 sequence is 12 residues long.